This is a list of T cell receptor beta chains from one sample in a study of beta chain features in type 1 diabetes. Profiling relied on immunoSEQ multiplex PCR, and the TCRdb table lists in-frame clones only, not all of them. This sample yields 500,000 to 700,000 clones, of which less than 20% are seen a single time; under 0.095% belongs to the top ten. Material: naive CD4+ T cells from blood. The origin of the receptors is a man between 18 and 35 years old in good health. Each CDR3 is given with its conserved first and last residue. A D gene is named only where the DNA matches it firmly. Not all rows give a size; the values are once, few, many and, for expanded clones, a class.

- TRBJ2-7 TRBV5-4 TRBD1 CASSRTGVGEQYF TGTGCCAGCAGTAGGACAGGGGTTGGCGAGCAGTACTTC
- TRBJ2-2 TRBV7-2 TRBD1 CASSLRGPKNTGELFF TGTGCCAGCAGCTTAAGGGGGCCCAAGAACACCGGGGAGCTGTTTTTT
few TRBJ2-1 TRBV10-3 - CAISTGGGGKDEQFF TGTGCCATCTCCACGGGGGGAGGGGGTAAGGATGAGCAGTTCTTC
few TRBJ2-5 TRBV10-3 - CAISSAEETQYF TGTGCCATCAGTTCCGCTGAAGAGACCCAGTACTTC
- TRBJ2-5 TRBV5-4 TRBD2 CASSPRLARQETQYF TGTGCCAGCAGCCCGCGACTAGCGAGACAAGAGACCCAGTACTTC
- TRBJ2-3 TRBV5-1 TRBD2 CASTSLTSGGRTDTQYF TGCGCCAGCACATCCCTCACTAGCGGGGGGCGCACAGATACGCAGTATTTT
few TRBJ1-5 TRBV2 TRBD1 CASSQRTGGGQPQHF TGTGCCAGCAGTCAACGGACAGGGGGCGGTCAGCCCCAGCATTTT
- TRBJ1-2 TRBV5-6 TRBD1 CASSFRTGSRGYTF TGTGCCAGCAGCTTTCGGACAGGGAGTCGTGGCTACACCTTC
- TRBJ1-5 TRBV7-2 TRBD1 CASTGQESNQPQHF TGTGCCAGCACGGGACAGGAAAGCAATCAGCCCCAGCATTTT
- TRBJ2-3 TRBV6-1 - CASTLLRVGDTQYF TGTGCCAGCACCTTGCTGAGGGTCGGAGATACGCAGTATTTT
- TRBJ2-3 TRBV27 - CASSSNRVLGTDTQYF TGTGCCAGCAGTTCAAACAGGGTCTTGGGCACAGATACGCAGTATTTT
few TRBJ1-3 TRBV27 - CASSLSGSGFSGNTIYF TGCGCCAGCAGTTTATCCGGGTCGGGGTTCTCTGGAAACACCATATATTTT
- TRBJ1-5 TRBV6-4 - CASSFRPNQPQHF TGTGCCAGCAGTTTCCGTCCCAATCAGCCCCAGCATTTT
few TRBJ1-6 TRBV6-4 - CASSDSFGGVSPLHF TGTGCCAGCAGTGACTCGTTCGGTGGAGTTTCACCCCTCCACTTT
few TRBJ1-5 TRBV19 - CASRGEGNQPQHF TGTGCCAGTAGAGGAGAAGGGAATCAGCCCCAGCATTTT
- TRBJ2-5 TRBV7-9 - CASSTTGKGRETQYF TGTGCCAGCAGCACCACAGGGAAAGGGCGAGAGACCCAGTACTTC
- TRBJ2-3 TRBV9 - CASSKGGQNTDTQYF TGTGCCAGCAGCAAGGGGGGACAGAACACAGATACGCAGTATTTT